This T cell receptor (beta chain) was sequenced for a study of OX40 agonist ivuxolimab in advanced cancers. About the research overall: Hepatocellular carcinoma, melanoma, renal cell or head and neck cancer was diagnosed in the dose-escalation patients. Allowance was made for prior anti-PD-1, anti-PD-L1 or anti-CTLA-4 therapy, and around 44% had some.

The study, taken as a whole, reports: Expanded clones were, on average, more numerous in CD8+ T cells than in CD4+. The antigens recognized by the expanded peripheral T cells, that is their antigen specificity, were not determined.

Comments on this clone: Its specificity is unknown.

Clones were read by immunoSEQ multiplex PCR, and TCRdb kept only the in-frame ones, dropping some. Seen here are some 66,000 clones, around 85% observed once, and the top ten hold roughly 0.89%. Germline V lookup: CDR1 SGHNT, CDR2 YENEEA. The CDR3 loop spans 12 amino acids. V lost 3 bases to trimming and J lost 11 bases; unmatched junction nucleotides: 5. V and J are TRBV11-3 and TRBJ2-7; 9 bases fit TRBD1. The material was CD4+ or CD8+ T cells sorted from blood, obtained in a trial of the OX40 agonist ivuxolimab. This receptor was obtained from an adult with an advanced solid tumor such as melanoma, head and neck, liver or kidney cancer. The CDR3: CASSLTGQGEYF. The DNA for the CDR3 is TGTGCCAGCAGCTTGACGGGACAGGGCGAGTACTTC.